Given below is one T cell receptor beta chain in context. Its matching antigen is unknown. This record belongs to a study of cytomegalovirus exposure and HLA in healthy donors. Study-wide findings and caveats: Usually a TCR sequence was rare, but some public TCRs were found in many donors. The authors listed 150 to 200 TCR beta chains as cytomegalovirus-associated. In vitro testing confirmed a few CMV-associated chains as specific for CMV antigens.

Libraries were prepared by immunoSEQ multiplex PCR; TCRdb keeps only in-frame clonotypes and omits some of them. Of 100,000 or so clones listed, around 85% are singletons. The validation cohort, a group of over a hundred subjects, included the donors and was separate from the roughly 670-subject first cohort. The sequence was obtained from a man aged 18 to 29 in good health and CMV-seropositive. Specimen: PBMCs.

This chain's CDR3 is CASSLEGGDEQYF. CDR3 DNA sequence: TGTGCCAGCAGCTTAGAGGGGGGGGACGAGCAGTACTTC. This chain uses TRBV11-2 with TRBJ2-7, with 7 bases matching TRBD2. With 0 bases clipped from V and 5 bases from J, the junction kept 1 base outside the gene matches. Germline V gene lookup returns CDR1 SGHAT and CDR2 FQNNGV. There are 13 residues in the CDR3.